A single sample is the source of the 25 T cell receptor beta chains below, sequenced in a study of cytomegalovirus exposure and HLA in healthy donors (dated by TCRdb to 2016 to 2017). The library was obtained by the immunoSEQ multiplex PCR assay. For the multiplex PCR, a mixture combining 60 forward primers for TCR Vbeta segments and 13 reverse primers for TCR Jbeta segments was used. The clones in this table, taken by TCRdb from immuneACCESS, are in-frame only. Not every clone is retained; where verified, under half of the shortfall comes from an unresolved V gene, and the cause of the rest is unknown. This sample comprises around 210,000 clones, approximately 78% of them detected only once. The ten largest make up 2.7% of the sample. Sequencing input: PBMCs. The receptors derive from a woman aged 40 to 55 in good health and CMV-seronegative.

The rearrangement uses TRBV9 and TRBJ2-7; maybe TRBD2 (6 bases). The CDR3 extends over 13 amino acids. V was trimmed by 4 bases and J by 6 bases, leaving 14 bases between them. Germline loops: CDR1 SGDLS, CDR2 YYNGEE. CDR3 amino acids: CASSSGLPLEQYF. CDR3 DNA: TGTGCCAGCAGCAGCGGACTACCGCTCGAGCAGTACTTC. Together with reference TRBV9 and TRBJ2-7, the CDR3 gives the full variable domain: DSGVTQTPKHLITATGQRVTLRCSPRSGDLSVYWYQQSLDQGLQFLIQYYNGEERAKGNILERFSAQQFPDLHSELNLSSLELGDSALYFCASSSGLPLEQYFGPGTRLTVT.

The chain carries TRBV27 and TRBJ2-3; 9 nucleotides line up with TRBD1. The junction had 6 bases not matched to a gene; V was cut back by 0 bases and J by 2 bases. The CDR3 runs to 17 residues. Germline V gene data show CDR1 as MNHEY and CDR2 as SMNVEV (reference sequence). CDR3: CASSLSSGTGLTDTQYF. CDR3 DNA: TGTGCCAGCAGTTTATCTTCCGGGACAGGGCTCACAGATACGCAGTATTTT.

Notes on this clone: At one end the junction does not follow the germline gene, possibly because of a read error. The chain links TRBV9 to TRBJ1-2, with D tentatively TRBD1 (5 bases). Germline CDR1 and CDR2: SGDLS and YYNGEE. CDR3 length equals 17 residues. As DNA, the CDR3 is TGTGCCAGCAGCTCTCGGGGAGGGGCGGGTCAGCACTATGGCTACCCCTTC. Its translation: CASSSRGGAGQHYGYPF.

The chain combines TRBV6-6 with TRBJ1-4; 7 bases agree with TRBD1. V shed 5 bases, J shed 7 bases, and the junction held 4 bases outside the gene matches. Germline V gives CDR1 MNHNY, CDR2 SVGAGI (reference sequence). This CDR3 has 13 residues. The CDR3 protein is CASSDRVGEKLFF. In DNA form, the CDR3 reads TGTGCCAGCAGTGACAGGGTTGGTGAAAAACTGTTTTTT.

The V gene is TRBV7-9, the J gene TRBJ1-2, with D possibly TRBD1 on 5 matching bases. Germline CDR1 is SEHNR and CDR2 is FQNEAQ (reference sequence). CDR3 length: 14 amino acids. Trimming shortened V by 4 bases and J by 5 bases, and 14 bases separated the two germline ends. CDR3 amino acids: CASSSHAGAYGYTF. The CDR3 coding sequence is TGTGCCAGCAGCTCCCATGCTGGGGCGTATGGCTACACCTTC.

This clone was counted between two and nine times. Here the CDR3 DNA reads TGCGCCAACCCATCAAAGCGGAGGCATGAAAGAGATACGCAGTATTTT. As protein: CANPSKRRHERDTQYF. The chain has TRBV5-1 and TRBJ2-3; TRBD2 might be the D (5 bases). The CDR3 sequence is 16 residues long. The V gene lost 9 bases and the J gene lost 5 bases, with 25 bases spanning the gap. Germline CDR1 SGHRS, CDR2 YFSETQ.

This sequence joins TRBV6-5 and TRBJ2-2; 7 bases are shared with TRBD2. Germline CDR1 reads MNHEY; CDR2 reads SVGAGI. The CDR3 is made up of 13 amino acids. The junction had 9 bases not matched to a gene; V was cut back by 11 bases and J by 6 bases. The CDR3 bases are TGTGCCGGGGGGGACTCAGTCGCCGGGGAGCTGTTTTTT. The encoded protein is CAGGDSVAGELFF.

A remark on this clone: This sample includes further DNA sequences coding for the same CDR3. J is TRBJ2-7 and V is TRBV6-5, with unresolved D. V was trimmed by 3 bases and J by 3 bases, leaving 3 bases between them. Germline V gives CDR1 MNHEY, CDR2 SVGAGI. The CDR3 length is 11 residues. CDR3 coding DNA: TGTGCCAGCAGTTATCTCTACGAGCAGTACTTC. Translation gives CASSYLYEQYF.

This chain joins TRBV2 and TRBJ2-7; D is possibly TRBD1 (5 bases). Per germline, CDR1 SNHLY and CDR2 FYNNEI. Trimming left V 7 bases short and J 3 bases short, with 19 bases between. This CDR3 spans 15 amino acids. The CDR3 spells CASIQDWVKGYEQYF. CDR3 nucleotide sequence: TGTGCCAGCATACAGGATTGGGTTAAAGGCTACGAGCAGTACTTC.

The sample holds one count of this clone. The chain links TRBV27 to TRBJ1-4; 7 bases fit TRBD1. Trimming took 5 bases from V and 3 from J; bases not matched to a gene: 6. Germline V lookup: CDR1 MNHEY, CDR2 SMNVEV (reference sequence). The CDR3 is 15 amino acids. CDR3 amino acids: CASSLWTGSNEKLFF. DNA for the CDR3: TGTGCCAGCAGTCTTTGGACAGGATCTAATGAAAAACTGTTTTTT.

The chain joins TRBV2 to TRBJ2-3; D is ambiguous. The V and J ends lost 5 bases and 1 base respectively, with 10 bases between them. CDR3 size: 14 residues. CDR1 and CDR2 (germline): SNHLY, FYNNEI. The DNA for the CDR3 is TGTGCCAGCAGTCGCCTGGTAGGCACAGATACGCAGTATTTT. Amino acid sequence: CASSRLVGTDTQYF. Using reference TRBV2 and TRBJ2-3 for the parts outside the CDR3, the full variable domain is EPEVTQTPSHQVTQMGQEVILRCVPISNHLYFYWYRQILGQKVEFLVSFYNNEISEKSEIFDDQFSVERPDGSNFTLKIRSTKLEDSAMYFCASSRLVGTDTQYFGPGTRLTVL.

The rearrangement links TRBV9 to TRBJ1-5; D remains ambiguous. Germline CDR1 reads SGDLS; CDR2 reads YYNGEE. This CDR3 spans 13 amino acids. V was pared by 4 bases and J by 10 bases, with 15 bases between. CDR3 in amino acids: CASSSTTKSPQHF. CDR3 DNA: TGTGCCAGCAGCAGCACTACCAAATCACCCCAGCATTTT.

The table lists this clone with a few counts. The V gene is TRBV12-5, the J gene TRBJ1-2; the D gene is possibly TRBD1 (6 bases). Germline loops: CDR1 LGHNT, CDR2 FRNRAP. V was cut by 6 bases and J by 0 bases, with 23 bases left in between. CDR3 length: 18 residues. The CDR3 bases are TGTGCTAGTGGCCTGGTTTCAGGGGAAGTTGTAACTAACTATGGCTACACCTTC. It specifies CASGLVSGEVVTNYGYTF.

This clone appeared a few times. CDR3 protein: CASSGNRGPRWNTEAFF. Written as DNA, the CDR3 is TGTGCCAGCAGCGGAAACAGGGGGCCTAGGTGGAACACTGAAGCTTTCTTT. The chain has TRBV7-9 and TRBJ1-1; 9 nucleotides line up with TRBD1. The CDR3 extends over 17 amino acids. Losses at the gene ends were 5 bases for V and 1 base for J; bases not matched to a gene: 11. Germline V gene sequence: CDR1 SEHNR, CDR2 FQNEAQ (reference sequence).

As for this clone: Other DNA variants within this sample encode the same CDR3. The genes are TRBV19 and TRBJ2-7, with D perhaps matching TRBD2 (6 bases). V was cut by 4 bases and J by 1 base, with 11 bases left in between. This CDR3 region has 14 residues. Germline loops: CDR1 LNHDA, CDR2 SQIVND (reference sequence). The CDR3 is CASSTSGRSYEQYF. The CDR3 DNA reads as TGTGCCAGTAGTACAAGCGGGCGATCCTACGAGCAGTACTTC.

This clone was seen a single time. This chain uses TRBV9 with TRBJ2-3, with TRBD1 matching 9 bases. The CDR3 loop spans 16 amino acids. From germline, CDR1 is SGDLS and CDR2 YYNGEE. V shed 4 bases, J shed 4 bases, and the junction held 10 bases outside the gene matches. The CDR3 nucleotides read TGTGCCAGCAGCCCAACAGCCGGGACAGGGTCAGATACGCAGTATTTT. Encoded protein: CASSPTAGTGSDTQYF.

The gene calls are TRBV6-1 and TRBJ1-5; TRBD1 matches 7 bases. The CDR3 has 15 amino acids. In germline, CDR1 is MNHNS, CDR2 SASEGT. Trimming removed 2 bases from V and 2 bases from J; junction bases left unmatched: 3. CDR3 amino acids: CASSENRGGNQPQHF. CDR3 bases: TGTGCCAGCAGTGAAAACAGGGGTGGCAATCAGCCCCAGCATTTT.

The chain uses TRBV7-9 and TRBJ1-5, with 9 bases matching TRBD1. V was pared by 4 bases and J by 6 bases, with 4 bases of the junction left unmatched. The CDR3 is 14 residues long. CDR1 and CDR2 from the germline V gene are SEHNR and FQNEAQ (reference sequence). CDR3 coding DNA: TGTGCCAGCAGCTCCACAGGGGGCGGTCAGCCCCAGCATTTT. It yields the protein CASSSTGGGQPQHF.

The chain combines TRBV2 with TRBJ1-5, with a possible D match to TRBD1 (5 bases). Germline V gene sequence: CDR1 SNHLY, CDR2 FYNNEI. V dropped 2 bases and J dropped 4 bases, with 15 bases sitting between them. The CDR3 contains 16 residues. The CDR3 protein is CASSEYRTRINQPQHF. The CDR3 nucleotides are TGTGCCAGCAGTGAATACCGGACACGGATAAATCAGCCCCAGCATTTT.

A note on this clone: The junction shows a germline mismatch at one end, possibly a read error. The gene calls are TRBV5-1 and TRBJ1-2; TRBD1 aligns across 7 bases. Germline CDR1 is SGHRS and CDR2 is YFSETQ. CDR3 length equals 14 residues. CDR3 amino acids: CASSPGTALYAYTF. CDR3 bases: TGCGCCAGCAGCCCCGGGACAGCTCTATATGCCTACACCTTC.

The chain has TRBV7-9 and TRBJ1-2; 7 nucleotides line up with TRBD1. Germline V lookup: CDR1 SEHNR, CDR2 FQNEAQ (reference sequence). Unmatched junction bases numbered 8, after V lost 7 bases and J lost 3 bases. CDR3 length equals 14 residues. CDR3 nucleotide sequence: TGTGCCAGCATCCCTCCTACAGGGGACTATGGCTACACCTTC. Protein product: CASIPPTGDYGYTF.

This chain links TRBV19 with TRBJ2-1; a weak D match, TRBD1 (6 bases). With 10 bases removed from V and 2 bases from J, the gap between germline ends came to 15 bases. The CDR3 is made up of 14 amino acids. Germline V gives CDR1 LNHDA, CDR2 SQIVND (reference sequence). In DNA form, the CDR3 reads TGTGCCACAGCAGGGGTTGACGCCTACAATGAGCAGTTCTTC. Protein product: CATAGVDAYNEQFF.

The V and J genes are TRBV19 and TRBJ2-5; the D gene is possibly TRBD2 (7 bases). Germline V gene lookup returns CDR1 LNHDA and CDR2 SQIVND (reference sequence). The ends were cut back, 2 bases at V and 5 bases at J, with 18 bases in the middle. The CDR3 loop spans 16 amino acids. The CDR3 coding sequence is TGTGCCAGTAGTATATGGAGGGGGGGGCGTATGGAGACCCAGTACTTC. As protein: CASSIWRGGRMETQYF.

The chain links TRBV9 to TRBJ2-1, with D perhaps matching TRBD2 (6 bases). Germline V CDR1 and CDR2: SGDLS, YYNGEE. V lost 0 bases to trimming and J lost 6 bases, with 22 bases between them. This CDR3 contains 18 residues. CDR3 in DNA: TGTGCCAGCAGCGTAGAAGCCCCTACGGGAGCCGCAGGCAATGAGCAGTTCTTC. Encoded protein: CASSVEAPTGAAGNEQFF.

V usage is TRBV19 and J usage is TRBJ1-1; D might be TRBD1 (5 bases). Trimming took off 5 bases at V and 7 bases at J, with 20 bases between the two ends. Germline CDR1 and CDR2: LNHDA and SQIVND (reference sequence). The length of the CDR3 is 15 residues. Here the CDR3 DNA reads TGTGCCAGTAGTCCCTTCCCGGACACCTCCTTTGAAGCTTTCTTT. Residues: CASSPFPDTSFEAFF.